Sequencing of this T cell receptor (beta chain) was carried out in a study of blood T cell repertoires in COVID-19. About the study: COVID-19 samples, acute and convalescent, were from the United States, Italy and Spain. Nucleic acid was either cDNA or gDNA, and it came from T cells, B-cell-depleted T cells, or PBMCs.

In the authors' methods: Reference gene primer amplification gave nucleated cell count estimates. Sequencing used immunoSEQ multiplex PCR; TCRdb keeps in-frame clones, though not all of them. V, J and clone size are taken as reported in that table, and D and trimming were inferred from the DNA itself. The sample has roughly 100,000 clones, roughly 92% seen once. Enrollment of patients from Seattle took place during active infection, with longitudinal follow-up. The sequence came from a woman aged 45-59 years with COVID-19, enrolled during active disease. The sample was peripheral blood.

Here the CDR3 DNA reads TGCGCCAGCAGCCGAGTAGGGACAGGCTATAACTATGGCTACACCTTC. Translating it yields CASSRVGTGYNYGYTF. The gene calls are TRBV5-1 and TRBJ1-2; 8 nucleotides align to TRBD1. CDR1 and CDR2 from the germline V gene are SGHRS and YFSETQ. V lost 4 bases, J lost 1 base, and 9 bases stayed unmatched. This CDR3 spans 16 amino acids.